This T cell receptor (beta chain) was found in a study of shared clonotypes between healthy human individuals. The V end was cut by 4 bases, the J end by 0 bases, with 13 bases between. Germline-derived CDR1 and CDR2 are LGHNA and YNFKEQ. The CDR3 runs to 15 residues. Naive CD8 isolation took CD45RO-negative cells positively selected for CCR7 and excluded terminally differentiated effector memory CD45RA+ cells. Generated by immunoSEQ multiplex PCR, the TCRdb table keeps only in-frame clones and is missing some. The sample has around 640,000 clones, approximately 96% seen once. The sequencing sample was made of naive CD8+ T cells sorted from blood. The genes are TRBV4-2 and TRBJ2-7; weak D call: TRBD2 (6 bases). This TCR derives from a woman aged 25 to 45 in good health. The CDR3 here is CASSPISGSSYEQYF. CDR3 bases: TGTGCCAGCAGCCCAATTAGCGGCAGCTCCTACGAGCAGTACTTC.